The T cell receptor (beta chain) described here comes from a study of blood T cells in healthy people across ages. Study-level points and caveats: There was a strong correlation between TCR beta diversity and naive T cell percentage.

A sample-barcoded 5' primer and a J-beta primer mix were used in a second PCR of roughly 7 to 12 cycles. Carrying 12 random nucleotides, a template-switch adaptor labeled each individual cDNA molecule. Each sample yielded at least 3 million CDR3-containing paired-end reads. TCRdb recomputed calls from the 5' RACE reads with MiXCR, one row per CDR3 protein. The table includes about 780,000 distinct CDR3 sequences, 46% detected once. The V end was cut by 6 bases, the J end by 2 bases, with 21 bases between. Germline values: CDR1 SEHNR, CDR2 FQNEAQ (reference sequence). The length of the CDR3 is 17 residues. In the case of this clonotype: Its target is not known.

The chain employs TRBV7-9 and TRBJ2-3; the D gene is possibly TRBD2 (5 bases). The clonotype originates from an elderly man in good health. Specimen: blood. CDR3 region: CASSPPRRPPFTDTQYF. DNA for the CDR3: TGTGCCAGCAGTCCCCCGCGGAGGCCTCCCTTCACAGATACGCAGTATTTT.